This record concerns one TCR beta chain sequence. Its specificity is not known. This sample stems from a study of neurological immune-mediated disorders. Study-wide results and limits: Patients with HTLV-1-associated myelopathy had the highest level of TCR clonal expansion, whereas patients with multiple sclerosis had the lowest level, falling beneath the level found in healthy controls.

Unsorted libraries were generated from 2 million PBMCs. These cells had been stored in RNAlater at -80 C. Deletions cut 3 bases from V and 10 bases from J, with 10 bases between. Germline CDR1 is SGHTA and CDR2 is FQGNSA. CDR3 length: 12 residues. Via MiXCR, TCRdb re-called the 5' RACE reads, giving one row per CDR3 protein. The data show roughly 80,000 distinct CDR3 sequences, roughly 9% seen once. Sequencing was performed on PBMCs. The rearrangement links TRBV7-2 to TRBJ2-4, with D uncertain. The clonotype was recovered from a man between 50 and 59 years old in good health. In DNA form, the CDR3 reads TGTGCCAGCAGCTTGGAATTAGGGATTCAGTACTTC. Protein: CASSLELGIQYF. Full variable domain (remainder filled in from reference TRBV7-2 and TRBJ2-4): GAGVSQSPSNKVTEKGKDVELRCDPISGHTALYWYRQSLGQGLEFLIYFQGNSAPDKSGLPSDRFSAERTGGSVSTLTIQRTQQEDSAVYLCASSLELGIQYFGAGTRLSVL.